The clone carrying this TCR beta chain was detected only a few times. Its specificity is not known. Isolated RNA was reverse transcribed in full, so expressed TCRB transcripts were sequenced. Some clones are missing from TCRdb's copy, which holds only in-frame ones; the method was immunoSEQ multiplex PCR. The repertoire consists of roughly 240,000 clones, with about 23% occurring once and the leading ten covering around 0.011%. This sample stems from a study of beta chain features in type 1 diabetes. The CDR3 covers 12 residues. Germline loops: CDR1 SQVTM, CDR2 ANQGSEA. The V end lost 6 bases, the J end lost 11 bases, and 19 bases lay between the germline ends. General observations from the study: A moderate, significant TCRB CDR3 shortening appeared in type 1 diabetes across four CD4+ subsets.

Sequenced sample: naive CD4+ T cells from blood. The V call is TRBV29-1, the J call TRBJ1-1; no clear D. This clonotype originated in a woman in her twenties or thirties with type 1 diabetes. In DNA, the CDR3 is TGCAGCGTCCGCGGACCGGGAAACGGGGCTTTCTTT. Its translation is CSVRGPGNGAFF. Full variable domain (remainder filled in from reference TRBV29-1 and TRBJ1-1): SAVISQKPSRDICQRGTSLTIQCQVDSQVTMMFWYRQQPGQSLTLIATANQGSEATYESGFVIDKFPISRPNLTFSTLTVSNMSPEDSSIYLCSVRGPGNGAFFGQGTRLTVV.